These T cell receptor beta chains were read from a single sample in a study of T cells after posttransplantation cyclophosphamide. Only in-frame clones appear in the TCRdb table, and some are missing; sequencing was by immunoSEQ multiplex PCR. This sample carries about 40,000 clones, none of them present only once. Specimen: PBMCs. Receptors originate from a woman in her forties or fifties in good health and a related stem cell transplant donor. CDR3s include the opening cysteine and the closing phenylalanine or tryptophan. A D gene is named only where the DNA matches it firmly. Only some rows state a clone size, as once, few, many or a class for expanded clones.

15	TRBV5-1	TRBD1	many	TRBJ2-7	CASSSQGQAFIEQYF	TGCGCCAGCAGTTCCCAAGGACAGGCATTTATCGAGCAGTACTTC
15	TRBV7-8	TRBD1	many	TRBJ1-2	CASSLAGTEKYGYTF	TGTGCCAGCAGCTTAGCGGGGACAGAGAAATATGGCTACACCTTC
13	TRBV18	TRBD2	many	TRBJ2-7	CASSWGGDYEQYF	TGTGCCAGCTCGTGGGGGGGGGACTACGAGCAGTACTTC
14	TRBV5-6	.	many	TRBJ2-1	CASSFYTAYNEQFF	TGTGCCAGCAGCTTCTATACAGCATACAATGAGCAGTTCTTC
13	TRBV27	TRBD1	many	TRBJ1-1	CASSLMGQGEAFF	TGTGCCAGCAGTTTAATGGGACAGGGGGAAGCTTTCTTT
15	TRBV6-1	TRBD2	many	TRBJ2-4	CASSVTSGGRSIQYF	TGTGCCAGCAGTGTTACTAGCGGGGGCCGGAGCATTCAGTACTTC
14	TRBV5-4	TRBD1	many	TRBJ1-2	CASSLQGANYGYTF	TGTGCCAGCAGCCTACAGGGGGCTAACTATGGCTACACCTTC
14	TRBV7-8	TRBD1	many	TRBJ1-2	CASSDSTGASGYTF	TGTGCCAGCAGCGACTCGACAGGGGCCAGTGGCTACACCTTC
14	TRBV5-4	TRBD1	.	TRBJ2-7	CASSVGTGANEQYF	TGTGCCAGCAGCGTAGGGACAGGGGCTAACGAGCAGTACTTC
15	TRBV9	TRBD1	many	TRBJ2-2	CASSDRGLGTGELFF	TGTGCCAGCAGCGACAGGGGGCTGGGGACCGGGGAGCTGTTTTTT
12	TRBV11-2	.	many	TRBJ1-6	CASSLGGSPLHF	TGTGCCAGCAGCTTAGGAGGGTCACCCCTCCACTTT
16	TRBV5-6	.	many	TRBJ1-1	CASSLPGLRGNTEAFF	TGTGCCAGCAGCTTACCCGGGTTGCGTGGGAACACTGAAGCTTTCTTT
13	TRBV6-6	.	few	TRBJ1-4	CASRRATNEKLFF	TGTGCCAGCAGGAGGGCCACTAATGAAAAACTGTTTTTT
14	TRBV9	TRBD1	many	TRBJ1-2	CASSVDRGRGGYTF	TGTGCCAGCAGCGTAGACAGGGGGCGAGGTGGCTACACCTTC
14	TRBV6-1	TRBD1	many	TRBJ1-4	CASSPGQSNEKLFF	TGTGCCAGCAGTCCGGGACAGTCTAATGAAAAACTGTTTTTT
14	TRBV28	.	.	TRBJ2-7	CASSLRTANREQYF	TGTGCCAGCAGTTTAAGGACAGCGAACCGCGAGCAGTACTTC
16	TRBV5-1	TRBD1	many	TRBJ1-2	CASSSPGTGEAYGYTF	TGCGCCAGCAGCTCCCCCGGGACAGGGGAGGCCTATGGCTACACCTTC
13	TRBV7-8	.	many	TRBJ1-1	CASSSTGNTEAFF	TGTGCCAGCAGCTCGACAGGGAACACTGAAGCTTTCTTT
14	TRBV4-1	.	many	TRBJ1-2	CASSQEAGREGYTF	TGCGCCAGCAGCCAAGAGGCAGGGAGGGAAGGCTACACCTTC
14	TRBV19	TRBD2	many	TRBJ2-1	CASKSGDSYNEQFF	TGTGCCAGTAAAAGCGGGGATAGCTACAATGAGCAGTTCTTC
14	TRBV30	TRBD1	many	TRBJ1-2	CAWSGQGSRYGYTF	TGTGCCTGGAGTGGACAGGGGTCGAGGTATGGCTACACCTTC
15	TRBV11-2	.	many	TRBJ2-7	CASSLGLAISYEQYF	TGTGCCAGCAGCTTAGGACTCGCGATCTCCTACGAGCAGTACTTC
15	TRBV25-1	.	.	TRBJ2-1	CASSGATGVPNEQFF	TGTGCCAGCAGTGGGGCGACAGGCGTGCCCAATGAGCAGTTCTTC
14	TRBV11-3	TRBD1	many	TRBJ2-7	CASSLGQGFYEQYF	TGTGCCAGCAGCTTAGGACAGGGTTTCTACGAGCAGTACTTC
16	TRBV4-1	TRBD1	many	TRBJ2-7	CASSKPPGQGDHEQYF	TGCGCCAGCAGCAAACCGCCGGGACAGGGGGACCACGAGCAGTACTTC
14	TRBV5-1	.	many	TRBJ1-1	CASSLIHMNTEAFF	TGCGCCAGCAGCTTGATACACATGAACACTGAAGCTTTCTTT
14	TRBV7-9	TRBD1	many	TRBJ1-6	CASSKGQYNSPLHF	TGTGCCAGCAGTAAGGGACAGTATAATTCACCCCTCCACTTT
18	TRBV11-2	.	many	TRBJ2-2	CASSSGPANRANTGELFF	TGTGCCAGCAGCTCAGGTCCGGCAAACAGGGCGAACACCGGGGAGCTGTTTTTT
13	TRBV29-1	TRBD1	many	TRBJ1-6	CSAGQDLNSPLHF	TGCAGCGCTGGACAGGACCTAAATTCACCCCTCCACTTT
14	TRBV28	TRBD1	many	TRBJ2-2	CASSRTGGTGELFF	TGTGCCAGCAGCCGGACAGGGGGGACCGGGGAGCTGTTTTTT
16	TRBV7-6	TRBD1	many	TRBJ2-7	CASSSQQVGTGDEQYF	TGTGCCAGCAGCTCCCAACAAGTTGGGACAGGGGATGAGCAGTACTTC
15	TRBV7-8	TRBD2	many	TRBJ2-7	CASTLQSGGLGEQYF	TGTGCCAGCACCCTCCAAAGCGGGGGTTTAGGCGAGCAGTACTTC
16	TRBV5-6	TRBD2	many	TRBJ2-1	CASSFMSGGAGNEQFF	TGTGCCAGCAGCTTCATGAGCGGGGGGGCGGGCAATGAGCAGTTCTTC
15	TRBV2	.	many	TRBJ1-6	CASTSGVSYNSPLHF	TGTGCCAGCACATCAGGGGTCTCCTATAATTCACCCCTCCACTTT
13	TRBV6-5	TRBD1	.	TRBJ1-1	CASGLQGYTEAFF	TGTGCCAGCGGACTACAGGGGTACACTGAAGCTTTCTTT
16	TRBV7-2	TRBD2	many	TRBJ2-3	CASSRRSGGSTDTQYF	TGTGCCAGCAGCCGTCGTAGCGGGGGGAGCACAGATACGCAGTATTTT
15	TRBV23-1	.	many	TRBJ1-1	CASSQSYRFYTEAFF	TGCGCCAGCAGTCAATCGTACAGATTTTACACTGAAGCTTTCTTT
15	TRBV27	TRBD1	many	TRBJ1-2	CASSLGTGADYGYTF	TGTGCCAGCAGTCTAGGGACAGGGGCGGACTATGGCTACACCTTC
15	TRBV10-3	.	many	TRBJ1-5	CAIRPGTGDNQPQHF	TGTGCCATCAGGCCCGGGACGGGGGATAATCAGCCCCAGCATTTT
13	TRBV30	.	many	TRBJ2-7	CAWRSRGSYEQYF	TGTGCCTGGCGAAGCAGGGGCTCCTACGAGCAGTACTTC
13	TRBV30	TRBD1	many	TRBJ2-7	CAWTTGGPYEQYF	TGTGCCTGGACCACAGGGGGCCCCTACGAGCAGTACTTC
14	TRBV19	TRBD1	many	TRBJ1-6	CASSDRGPNSPLHF	TGTGCCAGTAGCGACAGGGGGCCTAATTCACCCCTCCACTTT
15	TRBV7-2	TRBD1	many	TRBJ1-1	CASSLRQGASTEAFF	TGTGCCAGCAGCCTCAGACAGGGGGCGAGCACTGAAGCTTTCTTT
15	TRBV28	TRBD1	many	TRBJ1-2	CASSLGGTESYGYTF	TGTGCCAGCAGTTTGGGCGGGACAGAGAGCTATGGCTACACCTTC
15	TRBV18	.	many	TRBJ1-3	CASSPAGIRGNTIYF	TGTGCCAGCTCACCAGCGGGAATTCGTGGAAACACCATATATTTT